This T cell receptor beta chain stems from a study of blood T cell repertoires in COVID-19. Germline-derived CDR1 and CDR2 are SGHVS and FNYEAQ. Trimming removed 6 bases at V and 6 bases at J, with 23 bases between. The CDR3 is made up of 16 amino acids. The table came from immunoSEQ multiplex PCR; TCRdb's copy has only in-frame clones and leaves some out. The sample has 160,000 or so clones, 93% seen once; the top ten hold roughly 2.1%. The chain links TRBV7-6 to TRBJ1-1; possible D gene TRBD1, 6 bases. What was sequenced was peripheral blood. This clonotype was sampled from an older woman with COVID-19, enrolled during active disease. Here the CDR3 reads CASRPRRSTGYAEAFF. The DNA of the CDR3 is TGTGCCAGCAGGCCCAGGAGATCGACAGGATACGCTGAAGCTTTCTTT.